The present T cell receptor (beta chain) was sequenced within a study of blood T cell repertoires in COVID-19. Repertoires were generated with immunoSEQ multiplex PCR, while TCRdb's copy carries only in-frame clones and drops some. The table records about 260,000 clones, roughly 82% of them present only once. Germline values: CDR1 ENHRY, CDR2 SYGVKD. V lost 8 bases and J 4 bases, leaving 14 bases between the germline ends. CDR3 length equals 13 residues. Sequenced material: PBMCs or T cells enriched from blood (not recorded which). The chain recombines TRBV10-3 with TRBJ1-2; D uncertain. The clonotype comes from a woman in her 50s who had recovered from COVID-19. CDR3 amino acids: CAIEGTRGYGYTF. CDR3 bases: TGTGCCATCGAAGGAACGCGGGGCTATGGCTACACCTTC.